The clone carrying this TCR beta chain was seen a few times. No antigen is known for it. Sequencing libraries for TCR beta were prepared with iRepertoire HTBI primers and Arm-PCR of CDR3 regions. TCRdb reanalysed the multiplex PCR reads using MiXCR and keeps one entry per CDR3 protein. The sample lists 320,000 or so distinct CDR3 sequences; about a sixth were seen once. CDR1 and CDR2 (germline): LGHDT, YNNKEL (reference sequence). CDR3 length: 17 residues. Germline trimming cut 3 bases from V and 4 bases from J; bases unmatched to any gene: 10. This sample was taken from a study of regulatory T cells in long-lasting Graves disease. Study-level results: Newly diagnosed Graves' patients exceeded persistent ones in TCR diversity. New patients shared some 980 public clonotypes, and persistent patients shared more, with 2,741. Favored usage of TRBV28, TRBJ1-2 and TRBJ2-5 was recorded in persistent disease.

Noted time point: newly diagnosed GD, antithyroid drugs for less than 3 months. There was RNA extracted from PBMCs, and the TCR library was made from it. Each patient gave approximately 9.2 milliliters of EDTA-anticoagulated peripheral blood. The sequence came from a female donor with Graves disease. Sequenced material: peripheral blood mononuclear cells (PBMCs), taken at new diagnosis, from a patient treated with antithyroid drugs. This chain joins TRBV3-1 and TRBJ2-1; 9 bases match TRBD1. In DNA form, the CDR3 reads TGTGCCAGCAGCCAGAGGGCGGGGACAGGGCCTTACAATGAGCAGTTCTTC. Its protein product is CASSQRAGTGPYNEQFF.